A single sample is the source of the 19 T cell receptor beta chains below, sequenced in a study of blood T cells in healthy people across ages. A sample-barcoded 5' primer and a J-beta primer mix were used in a second PCR of roughly 7 to 11 cycles. TCRdb re-derived calls from the 5' RACE reads in MiXCR, one entry per CDR3 protein. The sample records 700,000 to 1,000,000 distinct CDR3 sequences, 40% to 50% being singletons. The sequencing input was blood. The receptor source for this set is a man aged 55 to 70 in good health.

This clonotype appeared once. The V and J genes are TRBV20-1 and TRBJ2-1, with D possibly called TRBD1 or TRBD2 (5 bases each). The CDR3 totals 15 residues. Trimming removed 3 bases at V and 13 bases at J, with 25 bases between. Germline V CDR1 and CDR2: DFQATT, SNEGSKA (reference sequence). CDR3: CSARGPTSLQETQFF. Written as DNA, the CDR3 is TGCAGTGCTAGGGGACCAACTAGTTTGCAAGAGACCCAGTTCTTC.

Regarding this clonotype: The junction departs from the called germline gene at one end, perhaps through a read error. The chain recombines TRBV6-5 with TRBJ1-2; D is ambiguous. Germline lookup yields CDR1 MNHEY and CDR2 SVGAGI. This CDR3 region has 14 residues. CDR3 bases: TGTGCCAGCAGATACTCACCCAGAAACTATGGCTACACCTTC. Translating it yields CASRYSPRNYGYTF.

This clonotype was counted between two and nine times. The chain combines TRBV20-1 with TRBJ2-3, with 9 bases fitting TRBD1. Germline values: CDR1 DFQATT, CDR2 SNEGSKA (reference sequence). This CDR3 has 15 amino acids. J gave up 1 base and V 5 bases, and 7 bases lay outside the gene matches. In DNA, the CDR3 is TGCAGTGCTTCGCCGGGACAGGGACGCACAGATACGCAGTATTTT. This gives the protein CSASPGQGRTDTQYF.

V and J are TRBV6-6 and TRBJ1-3, with unresolved D. CDR1 and CDR2 (germline): MNHNY, SVGAGI (reference sequence). This CDR3 is built from 14 residues. Between the trimmed V and J ends, which lost 8 bases and 0 bases, there was a span of 11 bases. DNA of the CDR3: TGTGCCAGCTCCTCGATGGCCTCTGGAAACACCATATATTTT. Translated: CASSSMASGNTIYF.

The genes are TRBV11-2 and TRBJ2-1; TRBD1 aligns across 8 bases. Per the germline V gene, CDR1 is SGHAT and CDR2 is FQNNGV. After removal of 0 bases from V and 5 bases from J, the junction contained 9 bases not matched to a gene. The CDR3 contains 17 residues. CDR3 coding DNA: TGTGCCAGCAGCTTAGAGGCAGGGGGCCTCTTGAACAATGAGCAGTTCTTC. Translation: CASSLEAGGLLNNEQFF.

The chain employs TRBV9 and TRBJ1-2; maybe TRBD1 (5 bases). CDR1 is SGDLS, CDR2 YYNGEE, per germline. V was cut by 0 bases and J by 7 bases, with 10 bases left in between. The CDR3 has 13 amino acids. The CDR3 DNA sequence: TGTGCCAGCAGCGTAGCTGGGGCAGGTGGCTACACCTTC. Protein product: CASSVAGAGGYTF. The variable domain in full, completed from reference TRBV9 and TRBJ1-2, reads DSGVTQTPKHLITATGQRVTLRCSPRSGDLSVYWYQQSLDQGLQFLIQYYNGEERAKGNILERFSAQQFPDLHSELNLSSLELGDSALYFCASSVAGAGGYTFGSGTRLTVV.

This clonotype has just a few counts. The chain couples TRBV10-3 to TRBJ2-4, with D uncertain. Judging by the DNA end, TRBJ2-7 fits better; the J call may be wrong. The CDR3 consists of 13 residues. The germline CDR1 and CDR2 sequences are ENHRY and SYGVKD. CDR3 nucleotides: TGTGCCATCAGCGGACGGACCTTCGACGAGCAGTACTTC. The encoded protein is CAISGRTFDEQYF.

This chain links TRBV5-4 with TRBJ2-6; D is possibly TRBD1 or TRBD2 (5 bases each). V was clipped by 4 bases and J by 5 bases, with 10 bases between them. Per germline, CDR1 SGHNT and CDR2 YYREEE (reference sequence). CDR3 length: 14 residues. The CDR3 DNA follows: TGTGCCAGCAGCCTCGAGGGACGGGCCAACGTCCTGACTTTC. It specifies CASSLEGRANVLTF.

V and J are TRBV28 and TRBJ2-3; D is perhaps TRBD1 or TRBD2 (7 bases each). Germline values: CDR1 MDHEN, CDR2 SYDVKM. Trimming left V 5 bases short and J 6 bases short, with 24 bases between. This CDR3 contains 17 residues. CDR3 sequence reads: CASSPPGVRGGRDTQYF. As DNA, the CDR3 is TGTGCCAGCAGTCCACCGGGTGTCAGGGGGGGTCGGGATACGCAGTATTTT.

Here the CDR3 reads CASSPRTRPIYNEQFF. DNA for the CDR3: TGTGCCAGCAGCCCGAGGACTAGGCCCATTTACAATGAGCAGTTCTTC. The J gene is TRBJ2-1, the V gene TRBV7-2, with 7 bases matching TRBD2. Per the germline V gene, CDR1 is SGHTA and CDR2 is FQGNSA. J was trimmed by 4 bases and V by 5 bases; bases with no gene match: 11. CDR3 size: 16 residues.

The J gene is TRBJ2-1, the V gene TRBV20-1, with 10 bases identical to TRBD1. The germline V gene encodes CDR1 DFQATT and CDR2 SNEGSKA (reference sequence). The CDR3 is 16 amino acids. After removal of 3 bases from V and 5 bases from J, the junction contained 10 bases not matched to a gene. The CDR3 sequence: CSARKPGTGVHNEQFF. The CDR3, as DNA: TGCAGTGCTAGGAAGCCCGGGACAGGGGTGCACAATGAGCAGTTCTTC.

The gene calls are TRBV12-3 or TRBV12-4 and TRBJ1-2, with a weak D call TRBD1 (5 bases). The germline V and J ends were trimmed by 1 base and 2 bases, with 17 bases remaining between them. The CDR3 totals 17 residues. Here the CDR3 DNA reads TGTGCCAGCAGTTTAGGGGCGGGGCAGAAACCCAACTATGGCTACACCTTC. Protein product: CASSLGAGQKPNYGYTF.

The rearrangement links TRBV6-2 or TRBV6-3 to TRBJ1-5, with D hard to call. There are 13 residues in the CDR3. Germline lookup yields CDR1 MNHEY and CDR2 SVGEGT. V dropped 5 bases and J dropped 5 bases, with 10 bases sitting between them. The CDR3 protein is CASSVTGDQPQHF. CDR3 coding DNA: TGTGCCAGCAGTGTTACTGGAGATCAGCCCCAGCATTTT.

A remark on this clonotype: A much larger clone is a single base away; this may be a read error. The rearrangement links TRBV11-2 to TRBJ2-3, with D unclear. CDR1 is SGHAT, CDR2 FQNNGV, per germline. The CDR3 loop spans 14 amino acids. The CDR3 sequence: CASGFIGKADTQYF. The CDR3 DNA follows: TGTGCCAGCGGCTTTATAGGGAAGGCAGATACGCAGTATTTT.

This chain connects TRBV19 to TRBJ2-5; TRBD1 matches 9 bases. The J call may be wrong; the DNA end is better matched by TRBJ2-7. The CDR3 spans 14 residues. Germline V gene data show CDR1 as LNHDA and CDR2 as SQIVND (reference sequence). CDR3 nucleotide sequence: TGTGCCAGTAGGGACGGGACAGGGAACTACGAGCAGTACTTC. Translating gives CASRDGTGNYEQYF.

This clonotype was observed a handful of times. J is TRBJ2-7 and V is TRBV12-3 or TRBV12-4; perhaps TRBD1 as D (6 bases). The CDR3 spans 13 residues. V was cut by 5 bases and J by 6 bases, with 14 bases left in between. The chain's CDR3 is CASSPGHLFEQYF. DNA of the CDR3: TGTGCCAGCAGTCCGGGACACCTATTCGAGCAGTACTTC.

The rearrangement uses TRBV6-2 or TRBV6-3 and TRBJ1-5; D remains ambiguous. Per the germline V gene, CDR1 is MNHEY and CDR2 is SVGEGT. The CDR3 is 13 residues long. Trimming left V 6 bases short and J 0 bases short, with 6 bases between. The CDR3 DNA sequence: TGTGCCAGCAGGAGTGGTAGCAATCAGCCCCAGCATTTT. It codes for CASRSGSNQPQHF.

This clonotype was picked up a small number of times. A much larger clone lies one base from this, so it may be a read error. The chain carries TRBV5-1 and TRBJ2-7; possible D gene TRBD2, 5 bases. Germline assignment: CDR1 SGHRS and CDR2 YFSETQ. The CDR3 covers 14 residues. V was clipped by 4 bases and J by 2 bases, with 13 bases between them. The CDR3 loop reads CASSRGSATYEQYF. Here the CDR3 DNA reads TGCGCCAGCAGCCGGGGTTCTGCGACCTACGAGCAGTACTTC.

This chain connects TRBV20-1 to TRBJ2-3; 12 nucleotides line up with TRBD2. Germline assignment: CDR1 DFQATT and CDR2 SNEGSKA (reference sequence). The CDR3 is 15 amino acids. With V trimmed by 6 bases and J by 4 bases, 8 bases remained unmatched. In nucleotides, the CDR3 is TGCAGTGCCCTAGCGGGGGGGCCGGAGGCAGATACGCAGTATTTT. The encoded protein is CSALAGGPEADTQYF.